This TCR beta chain was identified in a study of blood T cell repertoires in COVID-19. Study at large: COVID-19 samples collected from the United States, Italy and Spain covered acute and convalescent phases. The cDNA or gDNA used as material had been derived from T cells, B-cell-depleted T cells, or PBMCs.

Deletions cut 4 bases from V and 0 bases from J, with 7 bases between. Germline V gene sequence: CDR1 SGHDT, CDR2 YYEEEE. The CDR3 length is 14 residues. Original processing notes: Amplification with reference gene primers provided the estimates of nucleated cell counts. The data were produced by immunoSEQ multiplex PCR, yet TCRdb's version contains in-frame clones alone and is incomplete. Clonal size and the V and J genes are those of that table, whereas D and trimming came from the DNA. In the table there are more than 95,000 clones, roughly 84% of which are singletons. Sequencing was carried out using peripheral blood. The gene calls are TRBV5-6 and TRBJ2-2; D is undetermined. The sequence came from a man aged 55 to 69 with acute or convalescent COVID-19. The CDR3 sequence is CASSPTPNTGELFF. As DNA, the CDR3 is TGTGCCAGCAGCCCCACACCGAACACCGGGGAGCTGTTTTTT.